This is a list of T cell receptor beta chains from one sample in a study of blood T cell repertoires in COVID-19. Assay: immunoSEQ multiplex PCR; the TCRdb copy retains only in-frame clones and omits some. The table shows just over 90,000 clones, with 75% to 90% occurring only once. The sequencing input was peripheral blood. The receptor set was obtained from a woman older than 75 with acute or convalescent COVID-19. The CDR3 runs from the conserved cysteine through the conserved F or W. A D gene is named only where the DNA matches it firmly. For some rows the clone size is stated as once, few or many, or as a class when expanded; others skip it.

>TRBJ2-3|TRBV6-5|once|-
CASSSASGTDTQYF
TGTGCCAGCAGTTCCGCTTCGGGAACAGATACGCAGTATTTT
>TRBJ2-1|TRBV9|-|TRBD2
CASSGTPRGGYNEQFF
TGTGCCAGCAGCGGGACCCCCCGGGGGGGCTACAATGAGCAGTTCTTC
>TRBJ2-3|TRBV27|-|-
CASSSPERGTDTQYF
TGTGCCAGCAGTTCCCCCGAGAGAGGCACAGATACGCAGTATTTT
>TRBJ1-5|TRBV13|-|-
CASSVQGSNQPQHF
TGTGCCAGCAGCGTACAGGGTTCCAATCAGCCCCAGCATTTT
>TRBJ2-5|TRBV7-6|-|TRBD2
CASSLFGGGETQYF
TGTGCCAGCAGCTTATTTGGGGGGGGAGAGACCCAGTACTTC
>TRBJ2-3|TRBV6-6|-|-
CASSYATGDTQYF
TGTGCCAGCAGTTACGCAACGGGGGATACGCAGTATTTT
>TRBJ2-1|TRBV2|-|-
CASGAFAGHNEQFF
TGTGCCAGCGGGGCTTTTGCGGGGCACAATGAGCAGTTCTTC
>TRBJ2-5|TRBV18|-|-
CASSPQGQETQYF
TGTGCCAGCTCACCCCAGGGGCAAGAGACCCAGTACTTC
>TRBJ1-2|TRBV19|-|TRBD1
CASSIDGTGGVYGYTF
TGTGCCAGTAGTATAGATGGGACAGGGGGCGTGTATGGCTACACCTTC
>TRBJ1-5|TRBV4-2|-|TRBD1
CASSQEGQRNQPQHF
TGTGCCAGCAGCCAAGAGGGACAGCGAAATCAGCCCCAGCATTTT
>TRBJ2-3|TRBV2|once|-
CASSGTISTDTQYF
TGTGCCAGCAGTGGTACAATTAGCACAGATACGCAGTATTTT
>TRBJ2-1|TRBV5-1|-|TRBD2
CASSSTRTSGGINEQFF
TGCGCCAGCAGCTCAACCCGGACTAGCGGGGGAATCAATGAGCAGTTCTTC
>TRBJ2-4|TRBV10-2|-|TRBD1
CASSDPGQGGKNIQYF
TGCGCCAGCAGTGACCCAGGACAGGGGGGAAAAAACATTCAGTACTTC
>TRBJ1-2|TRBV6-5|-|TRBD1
CASRYPGTGGSGYTF
TGTGCCAGCAGGTACCCCGGGACAGGGGGCTCTGGCTACACCTTC
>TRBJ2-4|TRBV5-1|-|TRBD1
CASSSTGGSLAKNIQYF
TGCGCCAGCAGCTCGACAGGGGGATCCTTAGCCAAAAACATTCAGTACTTC
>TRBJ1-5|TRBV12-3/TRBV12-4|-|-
CASSPRGNQPQHF
TGTGCCAGCAGCCCCCGGGGGAATCAGCCCCAGCATTTT
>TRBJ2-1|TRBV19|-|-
CASVSGIFNEQFF
TGTGCCAGCGTATCAGGAATCTTTAATGAGCAGTTCTTC
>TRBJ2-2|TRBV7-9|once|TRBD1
CASSLGLTGVTGELFF
TGTGCCAGCAGCCTGGGGTTGACAGGGGTGACCGGGGAGCTGTTTTTT
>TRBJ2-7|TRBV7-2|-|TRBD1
CASRRAGDRPGEQYF
TGTGCCAGCAGGAGAGCCGGGGACAGGCCAGGCGAGCAGTACTTC
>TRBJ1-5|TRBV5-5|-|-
CASSLGDQPQHF
TGTGCCAGCAGCTTGGGAGATCAGCCCCAGCATTTT
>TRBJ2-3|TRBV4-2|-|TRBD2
CAVGLAGGSTDTQYF
TGTGCCGTTGGACTAGCGGGGGGGAGCACAGATACGCAGTATTTT
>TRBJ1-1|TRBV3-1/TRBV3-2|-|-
CASSQLGQATEAFF
TGTGCCAGCAGCCAACTAGGACAAGCTACTGAAGCTTTCTTT
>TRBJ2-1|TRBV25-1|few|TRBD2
CASSGGRGGGNEQFF
TGTGCCAGCAGTGGAGGGCGGGGGGGAGGCAATGAGCAGTTCTTC
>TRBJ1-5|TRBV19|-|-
CASSGTQNQPQHF
TGTGCCAGTAGCGGGACACAGAATCAGCCCCAGCATTTT
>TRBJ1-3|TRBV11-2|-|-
CASSLDQERAGSGNTIYF
TGTGCCAGCAGCTTAGATCAGGAACGAGCGGGCTCTGGAAACACCATATATTTT
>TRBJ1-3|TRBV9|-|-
CASSSGGKSGNTIYF
TGTGCCAGCAGCTCCGGGGGTAAATCTGGAAACACCATATATTTT
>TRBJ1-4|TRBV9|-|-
CASSPTAGGNEKLFF
TGTGCCAGCAGCCCAACTGCGGGGGGGAATGAAAAACTGTTTTTT
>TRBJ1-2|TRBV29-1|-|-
CSVDGDTGYTF
TGCAGCGTTGATGGTGACACTGGCTACACCTTC
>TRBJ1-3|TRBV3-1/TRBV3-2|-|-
CASSLPTKTGNTIYF
TGTGCCAGCAGCCTACCGACAAAGACTGGAAACACCATATATTTT
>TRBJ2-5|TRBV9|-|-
CASSVGGLGQETQYF
TGTGCCAGCAGCGTAGGGGGCTTAGGGCAAGAGACCCAGTACTTC
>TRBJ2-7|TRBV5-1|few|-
CASSLESSVYEQYF
TGCGCCAGCAGCTTGGAATCGTCCGTCTACGAGCAGTACTTC
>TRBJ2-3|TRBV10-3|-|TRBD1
CAIRESGGLTDTQYF
TGTGCCATCAGGGAATCAGGGGGCCTCACAGATACGCAGTATTTT
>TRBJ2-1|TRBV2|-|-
CASSGGSGVRGLNEQFF
TGTGCCAGCAGTGGAGGATCCGGGGTGCGGGGGCTCAATGAGCAGTTCTTC
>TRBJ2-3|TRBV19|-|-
CASSIGGVTDTQYF
TGTGCCAGTAGTATTGGAGGGGTCACAGATACGCAGTATTTT
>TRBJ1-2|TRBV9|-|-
CASSGLLGGYTF
TGTGCCAGCAGCGGGCTTCTAGGTGGCTACACCTTC
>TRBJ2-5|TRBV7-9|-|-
CASSLRTQETQYF
TGTGCCAGCAGCCTACGGACACAAGAGACCCAGTACTTC
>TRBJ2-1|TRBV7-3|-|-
CASSPPGSYNEQFF
TGTGCCAGCAGCCCCCCGGGGTCCTACAATGAGCAGTTCTTC
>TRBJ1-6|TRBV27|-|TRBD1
CASSLYGPGTGNSPLHF
TGTGCCAGCAGTTTATATGGGCCCGGGACAGGCAATTCACCCCTCCACTTT
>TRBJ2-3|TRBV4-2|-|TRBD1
CASSPGSTGQSDTQYF
TGTGCCAGCAGCCCGGGCTCGACAGGGCAGTCAGATACGCAGTATTTT
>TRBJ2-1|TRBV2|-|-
CASRMRGEQFF
TGTGCCAGCAGAATGCGGGGTGAGCAGTTCTTC
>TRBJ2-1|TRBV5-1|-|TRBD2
CASSLGSGGLNNEQFF
TGCGCCAGCAGCCTCGGTAGCGGGGGGCTAAACAATGAGCAGTTCTTC
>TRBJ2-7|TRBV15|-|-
CATSRDREYYEQYF
TGTGCCACCAGCAGAGATCGGGAGTACTACGAGCAGTACTTC
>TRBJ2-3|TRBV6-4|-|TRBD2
CASSHTAGGTDTQYF
TGTGCCAGCAGTCACACGGCGGGGGGGACAGATACGCAGTATTTT
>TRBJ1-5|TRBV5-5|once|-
CASSLVANSNQPQHF
TGTGCCAGCAGCTTGGTTGCTAATAGCAATCAGCCCCAGCATTTT
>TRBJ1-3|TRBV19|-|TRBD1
CASRPGQGSSGNTIYF
TGTGCCAGTAGGCCAGGACAGGGGAGCTCTGGAAACACCATATATTTT
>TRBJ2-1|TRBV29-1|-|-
CSVYAGPEFF
TGCAGCGTTTACGCGGGGCCAGAGTTCTTC
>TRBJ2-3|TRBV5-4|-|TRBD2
CASSTGTSGEDTQYF
TGTGCCAGCAGCACCGGGACTAGCGGGGAGGATACGCAGTATTTT